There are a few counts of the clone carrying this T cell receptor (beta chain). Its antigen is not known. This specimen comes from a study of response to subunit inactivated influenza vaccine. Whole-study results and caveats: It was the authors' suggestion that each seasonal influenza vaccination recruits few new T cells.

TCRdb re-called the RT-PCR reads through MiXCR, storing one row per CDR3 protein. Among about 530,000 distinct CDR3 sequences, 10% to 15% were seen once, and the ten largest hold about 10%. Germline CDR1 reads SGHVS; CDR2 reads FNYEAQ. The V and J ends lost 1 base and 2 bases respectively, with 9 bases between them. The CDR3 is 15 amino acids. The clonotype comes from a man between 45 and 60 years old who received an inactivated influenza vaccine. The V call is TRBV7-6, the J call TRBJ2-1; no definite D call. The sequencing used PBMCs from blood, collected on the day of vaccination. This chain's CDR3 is CASSLGLATYNEQFF. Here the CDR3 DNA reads TGTGCCAGCAGCTTAGGCCTGGCCACCTACAATGAGCAGTTCTTC.